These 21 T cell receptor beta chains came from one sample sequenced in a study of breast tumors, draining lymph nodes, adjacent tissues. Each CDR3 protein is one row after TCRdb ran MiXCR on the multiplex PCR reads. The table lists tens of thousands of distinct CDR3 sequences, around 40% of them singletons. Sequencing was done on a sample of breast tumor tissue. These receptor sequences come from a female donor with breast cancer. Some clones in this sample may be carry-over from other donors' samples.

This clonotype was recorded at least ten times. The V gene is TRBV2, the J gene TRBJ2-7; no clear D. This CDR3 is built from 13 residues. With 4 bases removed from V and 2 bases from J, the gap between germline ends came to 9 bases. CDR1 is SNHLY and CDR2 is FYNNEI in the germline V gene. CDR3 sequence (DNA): TGTGCCAGCAGTGCGGCTTTAGCCTACGAGCAGTACTTC. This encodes CASSAALAYEQYF.

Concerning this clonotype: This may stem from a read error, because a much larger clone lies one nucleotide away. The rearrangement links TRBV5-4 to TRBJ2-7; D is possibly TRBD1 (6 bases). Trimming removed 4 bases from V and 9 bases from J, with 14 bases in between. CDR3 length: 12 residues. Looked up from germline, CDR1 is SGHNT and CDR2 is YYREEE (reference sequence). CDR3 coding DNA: TGTGCCAGCAGCACGGGACAAACCGCGCAGTACTTC. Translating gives CASSTGQTAQYF.

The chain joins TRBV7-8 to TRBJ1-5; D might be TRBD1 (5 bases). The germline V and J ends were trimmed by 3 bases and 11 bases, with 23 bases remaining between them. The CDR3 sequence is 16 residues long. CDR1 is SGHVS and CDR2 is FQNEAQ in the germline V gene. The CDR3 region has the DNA TGTGCCAGCAGCTTCAGCGGGGCGGGAGGGCAAGAGACCCAGCATTTT. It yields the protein CASSFSGAGGQETQHF.

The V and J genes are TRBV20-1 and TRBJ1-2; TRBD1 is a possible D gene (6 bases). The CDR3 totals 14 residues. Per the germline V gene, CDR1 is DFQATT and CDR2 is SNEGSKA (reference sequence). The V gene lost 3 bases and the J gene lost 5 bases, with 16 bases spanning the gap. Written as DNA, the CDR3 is TGCAGTGCTAGGAGTCGGACGGGGGCATATGGCTACACCTTC. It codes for CSARSRTGAYGYTF.

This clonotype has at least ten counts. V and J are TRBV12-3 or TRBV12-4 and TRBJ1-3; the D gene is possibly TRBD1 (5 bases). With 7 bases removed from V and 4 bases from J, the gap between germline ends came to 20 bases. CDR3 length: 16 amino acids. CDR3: CASKMDTGAVGNTIYF. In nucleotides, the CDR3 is TGTGCCAGCAAGATGGACACCGGAGCGGTCGGAAACACCATATATTTT.

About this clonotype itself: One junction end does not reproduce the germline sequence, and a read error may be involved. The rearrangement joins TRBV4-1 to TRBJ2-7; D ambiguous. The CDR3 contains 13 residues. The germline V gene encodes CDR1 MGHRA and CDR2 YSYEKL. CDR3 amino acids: CASSQSLGYVQYF. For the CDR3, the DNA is TGCGCCAGCAGCCAGTCGTTGGGGTACGTGCAGTATTTC.

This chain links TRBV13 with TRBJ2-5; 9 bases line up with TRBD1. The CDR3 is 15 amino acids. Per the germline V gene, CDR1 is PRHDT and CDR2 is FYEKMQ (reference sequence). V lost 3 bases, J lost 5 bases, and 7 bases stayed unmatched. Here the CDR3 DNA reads TGTGCCAGCAGCTTCAACAGGGGGCGCGGTGAGACCCAGTACTTC. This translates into CASSFNRGRGETQYF.

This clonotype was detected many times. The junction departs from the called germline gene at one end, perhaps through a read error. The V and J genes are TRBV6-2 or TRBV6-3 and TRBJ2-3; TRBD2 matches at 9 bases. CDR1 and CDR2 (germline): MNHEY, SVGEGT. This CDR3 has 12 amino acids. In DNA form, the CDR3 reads TGTGCCAGCAGTCACTCGACTAGCGGTCCGTATTTT. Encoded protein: CASSHSTSGPYF.

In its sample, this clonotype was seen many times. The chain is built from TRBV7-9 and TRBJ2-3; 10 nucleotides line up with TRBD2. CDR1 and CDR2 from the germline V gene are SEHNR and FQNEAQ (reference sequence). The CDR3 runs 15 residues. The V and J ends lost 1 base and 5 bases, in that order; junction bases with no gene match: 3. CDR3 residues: CASSLVASGRDTQYF. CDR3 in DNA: TGTGCCAGCAGCTTAGTGGCTAGCGGGAGAGATACGCAGTATTTT.

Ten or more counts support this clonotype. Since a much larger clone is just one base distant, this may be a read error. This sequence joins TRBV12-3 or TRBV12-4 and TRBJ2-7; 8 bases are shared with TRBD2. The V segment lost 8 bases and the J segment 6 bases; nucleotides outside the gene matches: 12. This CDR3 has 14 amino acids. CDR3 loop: CASGIAAGVGEQYF. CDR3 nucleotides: TGTGCCAGCGGTATCGCAGCGGGAGTAGGCGAGCAGTACTTC.

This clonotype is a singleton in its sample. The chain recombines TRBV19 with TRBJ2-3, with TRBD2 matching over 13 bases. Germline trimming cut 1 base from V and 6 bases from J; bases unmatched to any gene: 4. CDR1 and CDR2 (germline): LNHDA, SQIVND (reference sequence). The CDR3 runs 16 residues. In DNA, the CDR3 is TGTGCCAGTAGTATAGCGACTAGCGGGAGGTCGGATACGCAGTATTTT. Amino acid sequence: CASSIATSGRSDTQYF.

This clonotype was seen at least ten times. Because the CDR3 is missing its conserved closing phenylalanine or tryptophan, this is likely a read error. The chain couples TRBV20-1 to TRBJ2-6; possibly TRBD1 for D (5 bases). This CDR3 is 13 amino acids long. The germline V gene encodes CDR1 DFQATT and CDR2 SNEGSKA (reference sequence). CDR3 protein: CSASSSGANALTS. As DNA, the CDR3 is TGCAGTGCTAGCAGCTCTGGGGCCAACGCCCTGACTTCC.

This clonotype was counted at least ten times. CDR3 DNA: TGTGCCAGCAGCCAAGATAGGGGGATGGGGGGCTACACCTTC. It encodes CASSQDRGMGGYTF. The genes are TRBV4-2 and TRBJ1-2; tentative D call: TRBD1 (6 bases). Trimming took 0 bases from V and 8 from J, leaving 13 bases between them. From germline, CDR1 is LGHNA and CDR2 YNFKEQ. CDR3 length: 14 residues.

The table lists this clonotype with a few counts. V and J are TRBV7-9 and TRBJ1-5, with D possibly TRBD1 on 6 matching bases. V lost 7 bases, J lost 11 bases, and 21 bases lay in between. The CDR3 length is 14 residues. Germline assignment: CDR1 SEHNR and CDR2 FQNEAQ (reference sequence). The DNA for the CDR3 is TGTGCCAGCAACAACAGGGACTCTTGGGAGACCCAGCATTTT. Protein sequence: CASNNRDSWETQHF.

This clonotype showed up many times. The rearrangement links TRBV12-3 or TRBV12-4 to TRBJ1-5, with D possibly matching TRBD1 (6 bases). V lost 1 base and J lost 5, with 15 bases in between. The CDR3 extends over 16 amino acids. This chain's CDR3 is CASSLGGGGAYQPQHF. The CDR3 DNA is TGTGCCAGCAGTTTAGGGGGAGGGGGGGCCTATCAGCCCCAGCATTTT.

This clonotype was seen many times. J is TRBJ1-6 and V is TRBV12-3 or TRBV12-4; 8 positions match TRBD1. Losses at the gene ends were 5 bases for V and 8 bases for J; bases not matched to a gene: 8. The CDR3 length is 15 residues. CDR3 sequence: CASSKEDREYSPLHF. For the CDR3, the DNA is TGTGCCAGCAGTAAAGAGGACAGGGAGTATTCACCCCTCCACTTT.

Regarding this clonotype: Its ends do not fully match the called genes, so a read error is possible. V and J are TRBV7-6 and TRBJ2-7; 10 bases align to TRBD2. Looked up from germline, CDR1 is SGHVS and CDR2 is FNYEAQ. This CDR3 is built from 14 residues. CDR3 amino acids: CASSLGLASYEQHF. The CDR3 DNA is TGTGCCAGCAGCCTGGGACTAGCGAGCTACGAGCAGCACTTC.

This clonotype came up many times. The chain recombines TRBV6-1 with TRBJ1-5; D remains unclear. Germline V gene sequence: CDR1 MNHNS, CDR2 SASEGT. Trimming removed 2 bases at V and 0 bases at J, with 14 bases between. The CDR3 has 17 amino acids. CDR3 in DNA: TGTGCCAGCAGTGAACTGCCGAGACCGACTAGCAATCAGCCCCAGCATTTT. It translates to CASSELPRPTSNQPQHF.

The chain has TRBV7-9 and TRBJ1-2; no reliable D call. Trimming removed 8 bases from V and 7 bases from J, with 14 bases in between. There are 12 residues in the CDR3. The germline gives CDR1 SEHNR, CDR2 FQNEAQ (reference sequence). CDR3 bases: TGTGCCAGCTCATCGGGAGTGAGTGGCTACACCTTC. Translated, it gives CASSSGVSGYTF.

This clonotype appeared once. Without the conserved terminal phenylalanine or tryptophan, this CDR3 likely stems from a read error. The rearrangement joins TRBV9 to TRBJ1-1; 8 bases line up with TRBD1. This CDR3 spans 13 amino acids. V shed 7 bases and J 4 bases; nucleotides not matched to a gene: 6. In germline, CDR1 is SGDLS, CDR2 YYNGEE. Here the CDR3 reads CASGQGGGTEAFS. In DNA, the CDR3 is TGTGCCAGCGGACAGGGCGGAGGCACTGAAGCTTTCTCT.

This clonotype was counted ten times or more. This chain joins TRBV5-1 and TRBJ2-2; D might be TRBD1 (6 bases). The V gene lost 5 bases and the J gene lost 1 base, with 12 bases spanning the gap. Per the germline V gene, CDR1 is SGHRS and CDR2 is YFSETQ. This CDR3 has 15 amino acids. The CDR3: CASRPGHMNTGELFF. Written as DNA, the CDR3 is TGCGCCAGCAGACCGGGACACATGAACACCGGGGAGCTGTTTTTT.